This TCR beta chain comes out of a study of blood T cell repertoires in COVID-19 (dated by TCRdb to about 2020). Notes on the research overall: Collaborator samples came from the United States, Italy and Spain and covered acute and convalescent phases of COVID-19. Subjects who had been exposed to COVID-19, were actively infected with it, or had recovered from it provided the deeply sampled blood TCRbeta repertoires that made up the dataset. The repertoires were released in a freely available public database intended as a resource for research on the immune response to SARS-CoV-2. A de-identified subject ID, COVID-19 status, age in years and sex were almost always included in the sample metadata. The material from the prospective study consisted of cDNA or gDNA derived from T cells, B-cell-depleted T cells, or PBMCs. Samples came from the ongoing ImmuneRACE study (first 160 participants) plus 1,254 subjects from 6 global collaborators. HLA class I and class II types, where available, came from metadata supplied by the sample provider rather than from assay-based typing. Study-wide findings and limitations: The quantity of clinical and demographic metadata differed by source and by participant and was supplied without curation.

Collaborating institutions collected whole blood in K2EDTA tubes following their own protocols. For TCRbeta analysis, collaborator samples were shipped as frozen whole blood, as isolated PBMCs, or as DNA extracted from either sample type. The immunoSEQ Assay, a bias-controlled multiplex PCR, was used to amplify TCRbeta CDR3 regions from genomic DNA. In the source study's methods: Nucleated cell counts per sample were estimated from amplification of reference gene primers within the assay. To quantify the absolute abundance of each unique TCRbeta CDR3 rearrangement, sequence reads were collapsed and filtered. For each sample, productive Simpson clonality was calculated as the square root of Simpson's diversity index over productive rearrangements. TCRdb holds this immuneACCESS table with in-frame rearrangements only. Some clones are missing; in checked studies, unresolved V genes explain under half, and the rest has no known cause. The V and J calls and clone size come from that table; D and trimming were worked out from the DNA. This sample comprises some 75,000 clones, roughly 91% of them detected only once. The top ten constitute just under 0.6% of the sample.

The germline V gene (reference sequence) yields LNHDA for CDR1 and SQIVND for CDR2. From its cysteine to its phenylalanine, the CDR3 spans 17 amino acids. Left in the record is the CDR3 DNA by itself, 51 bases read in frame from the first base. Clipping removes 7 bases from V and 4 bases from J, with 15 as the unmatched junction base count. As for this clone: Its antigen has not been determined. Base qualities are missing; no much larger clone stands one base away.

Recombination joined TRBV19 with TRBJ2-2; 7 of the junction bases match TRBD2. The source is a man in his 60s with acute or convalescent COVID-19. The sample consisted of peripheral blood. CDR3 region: CASTIIGLGAGTGELFF. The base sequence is TGTGCCAGTACCATAATAGGACTAGGGGCGGGCACCGGGGAGCTGTTTTTT.